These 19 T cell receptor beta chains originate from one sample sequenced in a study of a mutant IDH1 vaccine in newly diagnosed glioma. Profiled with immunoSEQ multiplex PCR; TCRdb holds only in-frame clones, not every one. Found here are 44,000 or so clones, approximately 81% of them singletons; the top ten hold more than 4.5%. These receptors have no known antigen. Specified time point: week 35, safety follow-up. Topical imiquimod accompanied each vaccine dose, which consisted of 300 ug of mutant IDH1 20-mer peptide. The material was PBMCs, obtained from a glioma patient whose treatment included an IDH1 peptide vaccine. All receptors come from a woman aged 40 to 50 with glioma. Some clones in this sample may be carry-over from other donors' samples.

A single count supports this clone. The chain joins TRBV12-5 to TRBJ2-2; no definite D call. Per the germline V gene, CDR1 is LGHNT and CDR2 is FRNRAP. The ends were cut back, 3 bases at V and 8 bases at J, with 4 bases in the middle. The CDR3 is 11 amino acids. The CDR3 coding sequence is TGTGCTAGTGGTTTAGGGGGGGAGCTGTTTTTT. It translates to CASGLGGELFF.

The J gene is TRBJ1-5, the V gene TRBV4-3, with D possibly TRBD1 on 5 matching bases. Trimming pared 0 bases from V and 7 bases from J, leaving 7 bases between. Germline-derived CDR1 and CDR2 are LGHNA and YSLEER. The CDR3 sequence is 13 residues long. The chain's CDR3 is CASSQDGTQPQHF. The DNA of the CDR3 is TGCGCCAGCAGCCAAGATGGGACCCAGCCCCAGCATTTT.

The DNA of the CDR3 is TGTGCCAGCAGCGTGTCGGGAGAATATGAGCAGTTCTTC. Translating it yields CASSVSGEYEQFF. The chain has TRBV7-9 and TRBJ2-1; the D gene is possibly TRBD2 (6 bases). The CDR3 extends over 13 amino acids. Trimming took 5 bases from V and 8 from J, leaving 13 bases between them. The V gene's germline CDR1 is SEHNR and CDR2 FQNEAQ (reference sequence).

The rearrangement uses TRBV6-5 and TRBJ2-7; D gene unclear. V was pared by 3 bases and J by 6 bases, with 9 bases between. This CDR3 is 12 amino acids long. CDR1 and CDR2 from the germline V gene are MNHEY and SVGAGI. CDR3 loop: CASSYDGGEQYF. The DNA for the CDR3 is TGTGCCAGCAGTTATGATGGCGGCGAGCAGTACTTC.

Here the CDR3 reads CASSLLAGGRSDTQYF. The DNA for the CDR3 is TGCGCCAGCAGCCTCCTAGCGGGGGGGCGCTCAGATACGCAGTATTTT. The chain links TRBV5-1 to TRBJ2-3; 12 bases match TRBD2. The CDR3 totals 16 residues. The trim removed 4 bases at V and 4 bases at J, leaving 7 bases unmatched. Per the germline V gene, CDR1 is SGHRS and CDR2 is YFSETQ.

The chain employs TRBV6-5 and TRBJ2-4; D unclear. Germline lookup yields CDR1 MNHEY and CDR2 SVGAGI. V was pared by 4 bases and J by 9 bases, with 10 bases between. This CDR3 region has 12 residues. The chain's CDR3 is CASSSRYGIQYF. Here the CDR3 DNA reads TGTGCCAGCAGTTCCCGATACGGCATTCAGTACTTC.

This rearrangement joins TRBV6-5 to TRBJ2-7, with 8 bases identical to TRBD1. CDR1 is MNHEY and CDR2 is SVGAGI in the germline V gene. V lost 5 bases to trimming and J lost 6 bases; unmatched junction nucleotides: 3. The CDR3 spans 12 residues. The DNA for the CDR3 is TGTGCCAGCAGTGCAACAGGGGGCGAGCAGTACTTC. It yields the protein CASSATGGEQYF.

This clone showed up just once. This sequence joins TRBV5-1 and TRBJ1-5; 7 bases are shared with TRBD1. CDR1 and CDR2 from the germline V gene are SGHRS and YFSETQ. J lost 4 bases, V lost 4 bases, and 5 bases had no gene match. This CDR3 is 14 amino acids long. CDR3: CASSPGTANQPQHF. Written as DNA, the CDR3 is TGCGCCAGCAGCCCTGGGACAGCGAATCAGCCCCAGCATTTT. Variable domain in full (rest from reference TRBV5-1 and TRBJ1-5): KAGVTQTPRYLIKTRGQQVTLSCSPISGHRSVSWYQQTPGQGLQFLFEYFSETQRNKGNFPGRFSGRQFSNSRSEMNVSTLELGDSALYLCASSPGTANQPQHFGDGTRLSIL.

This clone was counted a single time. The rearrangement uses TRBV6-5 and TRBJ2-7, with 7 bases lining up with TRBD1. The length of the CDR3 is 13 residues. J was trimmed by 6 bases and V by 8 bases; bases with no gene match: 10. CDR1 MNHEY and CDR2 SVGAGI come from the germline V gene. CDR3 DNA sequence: TGTGCCAGCCAAGGGGGCAGGTCGGGCGAGCAGTACTTC. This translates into CASQGGRSGEQYF.

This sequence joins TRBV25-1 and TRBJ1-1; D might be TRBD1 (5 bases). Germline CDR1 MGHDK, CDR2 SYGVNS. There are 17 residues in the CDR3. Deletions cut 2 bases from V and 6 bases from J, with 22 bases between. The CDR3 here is CASSERVGETPSSEAFF. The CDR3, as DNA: TGTGCCAGCAGTGAACGTGTAGGGGAAACCCCTAGCTCTGAAGCTTTCTTT.

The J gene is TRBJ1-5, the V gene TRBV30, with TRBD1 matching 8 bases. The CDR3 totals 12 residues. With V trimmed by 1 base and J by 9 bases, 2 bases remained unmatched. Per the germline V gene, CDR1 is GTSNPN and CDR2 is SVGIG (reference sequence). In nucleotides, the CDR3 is TGTGCCTGGAGTGGCGGGACAGGGCCCCAGCATTTT. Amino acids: CAWSGGTGPQHF. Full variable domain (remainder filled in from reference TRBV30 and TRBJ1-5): SQTIHQWPATLVQPVGSPLSLECTVEGTSNPNLYWYRQAAGRGLQLLFYSVGIGQISSEVPQNLSASRPQDRQFILSSKKLLLSDSGFYLCAWSGGTGPQHFGDGTRLSIL.

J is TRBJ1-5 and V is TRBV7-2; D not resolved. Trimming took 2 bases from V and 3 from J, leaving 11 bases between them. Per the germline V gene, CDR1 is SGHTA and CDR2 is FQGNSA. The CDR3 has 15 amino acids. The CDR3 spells CASSLMSANNQPQHF. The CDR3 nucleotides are TGTGCCAGCAGCTTAATGTCAGCGAACAATCAGCCCCAGCATTTT.

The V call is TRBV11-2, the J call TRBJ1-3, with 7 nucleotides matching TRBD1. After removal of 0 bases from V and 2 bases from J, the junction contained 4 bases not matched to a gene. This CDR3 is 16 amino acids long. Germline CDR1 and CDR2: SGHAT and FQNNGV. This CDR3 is CASSLDRGHAGNTIYF. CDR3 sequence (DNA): TGTGCCAGCAGCTTAGATAGGGGGCATGCTGGAAACACCATATATTTT.

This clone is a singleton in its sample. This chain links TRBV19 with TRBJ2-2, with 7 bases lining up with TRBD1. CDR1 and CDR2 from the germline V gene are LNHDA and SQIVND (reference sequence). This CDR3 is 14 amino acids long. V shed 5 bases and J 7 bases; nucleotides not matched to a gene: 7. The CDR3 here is CASSLQGKDGELFF. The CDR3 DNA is TGTGCCAGTAGTCTACAGGGGAAGGACGGGGAGCTGTTTTTT.

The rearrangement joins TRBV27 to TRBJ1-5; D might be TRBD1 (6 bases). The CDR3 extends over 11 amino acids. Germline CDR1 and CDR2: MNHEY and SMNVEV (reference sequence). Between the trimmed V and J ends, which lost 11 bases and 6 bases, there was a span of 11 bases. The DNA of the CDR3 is TGTGCCTCAGGGGTGGGTCAGCCCCAGCATTTT. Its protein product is CASGVGQPQHF.

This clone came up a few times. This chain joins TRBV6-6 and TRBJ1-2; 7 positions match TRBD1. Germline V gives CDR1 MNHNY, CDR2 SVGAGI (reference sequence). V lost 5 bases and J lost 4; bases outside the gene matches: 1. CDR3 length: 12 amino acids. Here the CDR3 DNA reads TGTGCCAGCAGTGACAGGGTCTATGGCTACACCTTC. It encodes CASSDRVYGYTF.

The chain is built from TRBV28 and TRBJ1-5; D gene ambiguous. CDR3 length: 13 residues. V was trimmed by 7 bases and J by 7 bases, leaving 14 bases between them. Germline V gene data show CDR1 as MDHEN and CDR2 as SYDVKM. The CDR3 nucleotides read TGTGCCAGCATCCAACCCGGAGAGCAGCCCCAGCATTTT. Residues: CASIQPGEQPQHF.

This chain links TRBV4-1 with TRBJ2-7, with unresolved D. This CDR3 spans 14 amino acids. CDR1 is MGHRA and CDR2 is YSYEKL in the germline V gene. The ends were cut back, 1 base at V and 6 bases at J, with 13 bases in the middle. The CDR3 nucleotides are TGCGCCAGCAGCCAAGCTACAACCCGGCTCGAGCAGTACTTC. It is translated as CASSQATTRLEQYF.

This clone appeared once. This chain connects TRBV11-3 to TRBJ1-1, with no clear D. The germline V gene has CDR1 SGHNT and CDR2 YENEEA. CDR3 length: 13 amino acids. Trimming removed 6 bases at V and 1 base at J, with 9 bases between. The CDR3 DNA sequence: TGTGCCAGCAGTATAAACCAGAACACTGAAGCTTTCTTT. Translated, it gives CASSINQNTEAFF.